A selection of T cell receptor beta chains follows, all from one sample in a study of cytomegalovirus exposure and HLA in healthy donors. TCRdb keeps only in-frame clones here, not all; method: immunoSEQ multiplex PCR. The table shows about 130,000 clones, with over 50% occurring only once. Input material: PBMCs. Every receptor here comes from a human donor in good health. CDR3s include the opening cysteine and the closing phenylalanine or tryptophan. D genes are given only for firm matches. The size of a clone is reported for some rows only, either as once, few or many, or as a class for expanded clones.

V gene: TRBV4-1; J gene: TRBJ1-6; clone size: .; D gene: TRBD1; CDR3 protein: CASSQGPEGQRNSPLHF; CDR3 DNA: TGCGCCAGCAGCCAGGGCCCCGAGGGACAGAGGAATTCACCCCTCCACTTT
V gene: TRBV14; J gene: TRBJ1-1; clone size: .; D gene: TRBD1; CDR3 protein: CASSQARTGGAFF; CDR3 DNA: TGTGCCAGCAGCCAAGCCCGGACAGGGGGAGCTTTCTTT
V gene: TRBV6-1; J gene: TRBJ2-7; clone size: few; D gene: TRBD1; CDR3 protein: CASSEMAMDRGPYEQYF; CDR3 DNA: TGTGCCAGCAGTGAAATGGCTATGGACAGGGGTCCCTACGAGCAGTACTTC
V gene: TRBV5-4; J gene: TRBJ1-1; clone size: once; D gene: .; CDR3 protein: CASSLRGGTEAFF; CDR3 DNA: TGTGCCAGCAGCTTGCGGGGGGGCACTGAAGCTTTCTTT
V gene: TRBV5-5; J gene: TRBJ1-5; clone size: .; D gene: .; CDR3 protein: CASSLGHGDSNQPQHF; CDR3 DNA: TGTGCCAGCAGCTTGGGGCACGGGGATAGCAATCAGCCCCAGCATTTT
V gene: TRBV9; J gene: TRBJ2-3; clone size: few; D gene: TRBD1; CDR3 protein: CASGDREVDTQYF; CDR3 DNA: TGTGCCAGCGGGGACAGGGAGGTAGATACGCAGTATTTT
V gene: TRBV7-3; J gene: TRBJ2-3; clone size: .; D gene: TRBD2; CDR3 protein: CASSPKGRERTDTQYF; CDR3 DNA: TGTGCCAGCAGCCCTAAAGGGCGGGAGAGAACAGATACGCAGTATTTT
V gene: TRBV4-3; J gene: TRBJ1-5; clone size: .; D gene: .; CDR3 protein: CASSQGGGGNQPQHF; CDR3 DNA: TGCGCCAGCAGCCAAGGAGGGGGAGGCAATCAGCCCCAGCATTTT
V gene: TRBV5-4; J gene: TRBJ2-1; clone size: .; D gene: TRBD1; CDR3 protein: CASSPGQGASNEQFF; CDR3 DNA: TGTGCCAGCAGCCCCGGACAGGGGGCGAGCAATGAGCAGTTCTTC
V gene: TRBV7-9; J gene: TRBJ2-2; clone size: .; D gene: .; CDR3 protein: CARSKTVDTGELFF; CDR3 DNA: TGTGCCAGGTCGAAGACAGTAGACACCGGGGAGCTGTTTTTT
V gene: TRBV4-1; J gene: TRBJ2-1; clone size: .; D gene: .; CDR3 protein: CASSHPTRNNEQFF; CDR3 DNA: TGCGCCAGCAGCCATCCCACGCGGAACAATGAGCAGTTCTTC
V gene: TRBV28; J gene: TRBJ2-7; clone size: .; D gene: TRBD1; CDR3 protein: CASSSPGDRGYEQYF; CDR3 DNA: TGTGCCAGCAGTTCCCCCGGGGACAGGGGTTACGAGCAGTACTTC
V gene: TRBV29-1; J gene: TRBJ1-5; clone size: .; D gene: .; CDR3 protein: CSVVTGEHGQPQHF; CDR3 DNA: TGCAGCGTTGTGACGGGAGAGCATGGTCAGCCCCAGCATTTT
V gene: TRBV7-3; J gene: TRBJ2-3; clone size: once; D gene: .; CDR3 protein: CASSLGASVRRDTQYF; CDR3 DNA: TGTGCCAGCAGCTTAGGGGCTAGCGTTCGGAGAGATACGCAGTATTTT
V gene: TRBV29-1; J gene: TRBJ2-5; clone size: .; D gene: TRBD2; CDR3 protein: CSVSGSVETQYF; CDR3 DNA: TGCAGCGTTAGCGGGAGTGTCGAGACCCAGTACTTC
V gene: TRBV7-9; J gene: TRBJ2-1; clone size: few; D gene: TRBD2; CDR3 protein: CASSQMASGRASYNEQFF; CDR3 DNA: TGTGCCAGCAGTCAAATGGCTAGCGGGAGGGCCTCCTACAATGAGCAGTTCTTC
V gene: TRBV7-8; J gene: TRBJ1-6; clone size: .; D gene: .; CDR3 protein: CASREDTNSPLHF; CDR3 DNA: TGTGCCAGCAGAGAGGACACCAATTCACCCCTCCACTTT
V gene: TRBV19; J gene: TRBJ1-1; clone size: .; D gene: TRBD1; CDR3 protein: CASSSDRGRWGNTEAFF; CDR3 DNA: TGTGCCAGTAGTTCCGACAGGGGAAGGTGGGGAAACACTGAAGCTTTCTTT
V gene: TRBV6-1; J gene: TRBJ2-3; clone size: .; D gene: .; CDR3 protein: CASMMSGTDTQYF; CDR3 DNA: TGTGCCAGCATGATGAGCGGCACAGATACGCAGTATTTT
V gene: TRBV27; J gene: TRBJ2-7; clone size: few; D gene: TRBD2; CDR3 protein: CASSARWEGSYEQYF; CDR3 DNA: TGTGCCAGCAGTGCCCGGTGGGAGGGGTCCTACGAGCAGTACTTC
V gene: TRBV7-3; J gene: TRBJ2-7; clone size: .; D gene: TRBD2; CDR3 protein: CASSAGGAGEQYF; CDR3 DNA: TGTGCCAGCAGCGCGGGAGGGGCCGGCGAGCAGTACTTC
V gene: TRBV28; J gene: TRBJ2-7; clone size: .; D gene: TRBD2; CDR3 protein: CASSARTSGSPYEQYF; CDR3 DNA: TGTGCCAGCAGCGCCCGGACTAGCGGGTCACCCTACGAGCAGTACTTC
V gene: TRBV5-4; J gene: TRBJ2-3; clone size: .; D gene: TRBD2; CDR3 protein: CASSSTSGTDTQYF; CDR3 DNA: TGTGCCAGCAGCTCGACTAGCGGAACAGATACGCAGTATTTT
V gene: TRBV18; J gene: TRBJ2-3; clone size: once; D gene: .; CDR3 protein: CASSPPITKGAGTDTQYF; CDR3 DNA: TGTGCCAGCTCACCTCCGATCACGAAAGGAGCGGGCACAGATACGCAGTATTTT
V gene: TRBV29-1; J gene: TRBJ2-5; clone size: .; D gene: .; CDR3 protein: CSAIVQETQYF; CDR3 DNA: TGCAGCGCCATTGTCCAAGAGACCCAGTACTTC
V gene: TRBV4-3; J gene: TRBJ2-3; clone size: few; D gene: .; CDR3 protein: CASSQAIAGYRTDTQYF; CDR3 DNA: TGCGCCAGCAGCCAAGCAATCGCGGGGTACCGCACAGATACGCAGTATTTT
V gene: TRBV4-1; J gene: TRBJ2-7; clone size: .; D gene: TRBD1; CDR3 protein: CASSRQMTGTSAYEQYF; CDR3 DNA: TGCGCCAGCAGTCGACAAATGACAGGGACCTCAGCCTACGAGCAGTACTTC
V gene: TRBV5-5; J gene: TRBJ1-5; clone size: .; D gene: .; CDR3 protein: CASSLFRDNQPQHF; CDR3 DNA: TGTGCCAGCAGCTTGTTCAGGGACAATCAGCCCCAGCATTTT
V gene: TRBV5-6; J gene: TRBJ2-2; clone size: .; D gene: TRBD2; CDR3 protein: CASSSTTSGRAGELFF; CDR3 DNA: TGTGCCAGCAGCTCAACGACTAGCGGGAGGGCCGGGGAGCTGTTTTTT
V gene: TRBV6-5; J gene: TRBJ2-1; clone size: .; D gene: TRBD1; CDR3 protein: CASSKQGDAYNEQFF; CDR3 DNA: TGTGCCAGCAGTAAACAGGGGGATGCCTACAATGAGCAGTTCTTC
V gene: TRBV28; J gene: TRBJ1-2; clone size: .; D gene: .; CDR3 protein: CASSPRVGALSNYGYTF; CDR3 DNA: TGTGCCAGCAGTCCCAGGGTTGGGGCCCTTTCTAACTATGGCTACACCTTC
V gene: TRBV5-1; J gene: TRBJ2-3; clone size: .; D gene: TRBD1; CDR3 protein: CATNRGNTDTQYF; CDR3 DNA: TGCGCCACCAACAGGGGTAACACAGATACGCAGTATTTT
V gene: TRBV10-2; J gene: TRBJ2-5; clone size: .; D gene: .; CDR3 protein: CASSRVGRETQYF; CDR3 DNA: TGCGCCAGCAGCCGAGTGGGGCGGGAGACCCAGTACTTC
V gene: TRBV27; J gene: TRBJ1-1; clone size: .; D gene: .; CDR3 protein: CASKAAELNTEAFF; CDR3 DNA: TGTGCCAGCAAAGCGGCAGAACTTAACACTGAAGCTTTCTTT
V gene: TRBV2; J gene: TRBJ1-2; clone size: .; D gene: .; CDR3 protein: CASNEGRGGNYGYTF; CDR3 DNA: TGTGCCAGCAATGAGGGACGGGGGGGTAACTATGGCTACACCTTC
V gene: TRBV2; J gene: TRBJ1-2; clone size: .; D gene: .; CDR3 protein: CASSDRGYTF; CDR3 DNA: TGTGCCAGCAGTGACCGGGGCTACACCTTC
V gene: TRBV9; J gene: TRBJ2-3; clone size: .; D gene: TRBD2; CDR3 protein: CASTTSGGTDTQYF; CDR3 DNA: TGTGCCAGCACCACTAGCGGGGGCACAGATACGCAGTATTTT
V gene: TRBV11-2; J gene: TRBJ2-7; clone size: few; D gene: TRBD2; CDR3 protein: CASSAGRTSGNYEQYF; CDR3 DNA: TGTGCCAGCAGCGCAGGTCGGACTAGCGGGAACTACGAGCAGTACTTC
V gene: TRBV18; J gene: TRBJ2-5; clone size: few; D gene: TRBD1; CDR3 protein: CASSPGQGRGQETQYF; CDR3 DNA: TGTGCCAGCTCACCCGGACAGGGTCGAGGCCAAGAGACCCAGTACTTC
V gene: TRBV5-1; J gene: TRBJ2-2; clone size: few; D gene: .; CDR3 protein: CASSFGGSGTGELFF; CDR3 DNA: TGCGCCAGCAGCTTTGGGGGCTCGGGCACCGGGGAGCTGTTTTTT
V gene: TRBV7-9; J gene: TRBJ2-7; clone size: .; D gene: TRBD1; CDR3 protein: CASSPRTGGRSYEQYF; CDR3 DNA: TGTGCCAGCAGCCCGCGGACAGGGGGCAGGTCCTACGAGCAGTACTTC